This T cell receptor (beta chain) was observed in a study of neurological immune-mediated disorders. This clonotype has ten or more counts. Its antigen is unidentified. cDNA was made by 5'RACE with 10-nucleotide random UMIs. TCRdb ran MiXCR on the 5' RACE reads and lists one entry per CDR3 protein. The table lists around 48,000 distinct CDR3 sequences, under 13% of them singletons. The unsorted libraries were made from 2 million PBMCs kept at -80 C. General observations from the study: Because no CDR3 amino acid sequences were shared across subjects by expanded clones, private repertoires were suggested in all groups. The most TCR clonal expansion was seen in HTLV-1-associated myelopathy, whereas the least was seen in multiple sclerosis, below the level in healthy controls.

Germline-derived CDR1 and CDR2 are SGHTA and FQGNSA. The CDR3 runs 12 residues. The V gene lost 4 bases and the J gene lost 3 bases, with 4 bases spanning the gap. This clonotype was obtained from a woman in her forties with HTLV-1-associated myelopathy (HAM/TSP). J is TRBJ1-5 and V is TRBV7-2; no clear D. Sequences were obtained from PBMCs. CDR3 nucleotides: TGTGCCAGCAGCTCCTACAATCAGCCCCAGCATTTT. Its translation: CASSSYNQPQHF.